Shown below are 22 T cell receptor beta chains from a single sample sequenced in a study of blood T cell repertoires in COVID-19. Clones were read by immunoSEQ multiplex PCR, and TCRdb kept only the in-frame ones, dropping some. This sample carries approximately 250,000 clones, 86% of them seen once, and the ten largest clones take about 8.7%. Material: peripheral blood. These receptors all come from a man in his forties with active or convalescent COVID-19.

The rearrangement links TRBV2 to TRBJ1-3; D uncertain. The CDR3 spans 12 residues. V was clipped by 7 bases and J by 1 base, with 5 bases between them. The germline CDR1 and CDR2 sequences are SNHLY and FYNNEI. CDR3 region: CASMESGNTIYF. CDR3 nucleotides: TGTGCCAGCATGGAGTCTGGAAACACCATATATTTT.

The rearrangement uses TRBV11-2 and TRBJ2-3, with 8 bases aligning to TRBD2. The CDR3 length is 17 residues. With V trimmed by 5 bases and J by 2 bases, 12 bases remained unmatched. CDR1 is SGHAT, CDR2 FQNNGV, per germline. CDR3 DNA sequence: TGTGCCAGCAGCCAGCTACTGCGGGGGGTGAACACAGATACGCAGTATTTT. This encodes CASSQLLRGVNTDTQYF. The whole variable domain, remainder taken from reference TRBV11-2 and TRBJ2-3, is EAGVAQSPRYKIIEKRQSVAFWCNPISGHATLYWYQQILGQGPKLLIQFQNNGVVDDSQLPKDRFSAERLKGVDSTLKIQPAKLEDSAVYLCASSQLLRGVNTDTQYFGPGTRLTVL.

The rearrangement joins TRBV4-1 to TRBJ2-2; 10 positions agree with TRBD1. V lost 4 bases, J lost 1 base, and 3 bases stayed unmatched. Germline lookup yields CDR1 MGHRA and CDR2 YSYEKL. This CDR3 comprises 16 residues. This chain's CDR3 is CASSRGQGENTGELFF. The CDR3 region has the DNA TGCGCCAGCAGCCGCGGACAGGGGGAGAACACCGGGGAGCTGTTTTTT.

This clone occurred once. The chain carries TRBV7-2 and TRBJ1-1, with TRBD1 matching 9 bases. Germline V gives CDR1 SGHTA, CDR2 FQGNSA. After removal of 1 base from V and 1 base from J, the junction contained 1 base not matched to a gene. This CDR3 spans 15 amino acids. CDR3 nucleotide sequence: TGTGCCAGCAGCTTAGTACAGGGGGCGAACACTGAAGCTTTCTTT. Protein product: CASSLVQGANTEAFF.

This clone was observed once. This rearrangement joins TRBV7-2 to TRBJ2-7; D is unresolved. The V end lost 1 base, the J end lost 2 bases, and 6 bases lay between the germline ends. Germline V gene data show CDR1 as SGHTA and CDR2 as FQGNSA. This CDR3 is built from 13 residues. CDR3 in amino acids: CASSLVPAYEQYF. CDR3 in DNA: TGTGCCAGCAGCTTAGTACCGGCCTACGAGCAGTACTTC.

This CDR3 is CASSLAGGRAKNIQYF. The CDR3 bases are TGTGCCAGCAGTTTAGCGGGGGGGCGGGCCAAAAACATTCAGTACTTC. V is TRBV28 and J is TRBJ2-4; 9 bases are a match to TRBD2. After removal of 2 bases from V and 1 base from J, the junction contained 3 bases not matched to a gene. Germline CDR1 is MDHEN and CDR2 is SYDVKM. The CDR3 loop spans 16 amino acids. The full variable domain, in which reference TRBV28 and TRBJ2-4 provide the parts outside the CDR3, is DVKVTQSSRYLVKRTGEKVFLECVQDMDHENMFWYRQDPGLGLRLIYFSYDVKMKEKGDIPEGYSVSREKKERFSLILESASTNQTSMYLCASSLAGGRAKNIQYFGAGTRLSVL.

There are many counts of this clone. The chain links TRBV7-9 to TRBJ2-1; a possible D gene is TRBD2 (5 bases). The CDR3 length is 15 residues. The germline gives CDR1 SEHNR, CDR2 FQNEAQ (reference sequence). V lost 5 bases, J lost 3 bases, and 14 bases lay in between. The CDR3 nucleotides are TGTGCCAGCAGCCTCCGAGGGAACCTCTACAATGAGCAGTTCTTC. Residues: CASSLRGNLYNEQFF.

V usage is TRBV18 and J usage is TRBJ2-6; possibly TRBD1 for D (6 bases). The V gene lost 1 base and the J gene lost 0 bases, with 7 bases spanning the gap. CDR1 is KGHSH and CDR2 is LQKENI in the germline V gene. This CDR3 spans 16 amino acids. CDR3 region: CASSPRGGSGANVLTF. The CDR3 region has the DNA TGTGCCAGCTCACCACGAGGGGGCTCTGGGGCCAACGTCCTGACTTTC.

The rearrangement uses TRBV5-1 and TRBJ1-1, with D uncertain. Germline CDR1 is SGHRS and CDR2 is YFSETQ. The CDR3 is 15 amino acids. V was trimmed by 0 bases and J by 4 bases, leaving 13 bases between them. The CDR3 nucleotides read TGCGCCAGCAGCTTGGTAGTCAGCGGAGGCACTGAAGCTTTCTTT. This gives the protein CASSLVVSGGTEAFF.

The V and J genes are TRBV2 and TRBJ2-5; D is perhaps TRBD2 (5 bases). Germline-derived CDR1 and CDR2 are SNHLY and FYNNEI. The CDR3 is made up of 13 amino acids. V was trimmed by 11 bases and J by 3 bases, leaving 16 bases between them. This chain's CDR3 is CASAVGAEETQYF. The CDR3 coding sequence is TGTGCCTCCGCCGTGGGAGCTGAAGAGACCCAGTACTTC.

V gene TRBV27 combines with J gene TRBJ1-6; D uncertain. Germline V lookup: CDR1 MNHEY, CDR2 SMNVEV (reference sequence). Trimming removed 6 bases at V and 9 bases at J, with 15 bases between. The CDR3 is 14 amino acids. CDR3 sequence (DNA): TGTGCCAGCAGGCGTTCCGACACAGTTTCACCCCTCCACTTT. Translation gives CASRRSDTVSPLHF.

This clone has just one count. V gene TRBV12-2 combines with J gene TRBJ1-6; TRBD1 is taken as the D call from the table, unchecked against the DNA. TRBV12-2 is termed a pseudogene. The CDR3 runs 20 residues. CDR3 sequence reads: CASRPEPDRTVDSYNSPLHF. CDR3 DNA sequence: TGTGCAAGTCGCCCAGAACCCGACAGGACCGTCGACTCCTATAATTCACCCCTCCACTTT.

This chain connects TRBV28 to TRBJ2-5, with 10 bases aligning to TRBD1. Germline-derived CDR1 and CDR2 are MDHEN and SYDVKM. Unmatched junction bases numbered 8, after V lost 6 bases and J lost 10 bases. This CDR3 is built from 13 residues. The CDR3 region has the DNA TGTGCCAGCAGAGAGGGACAGGGGAGAGTCCAGTACTTC. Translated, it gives CASREGQGRVQYF.

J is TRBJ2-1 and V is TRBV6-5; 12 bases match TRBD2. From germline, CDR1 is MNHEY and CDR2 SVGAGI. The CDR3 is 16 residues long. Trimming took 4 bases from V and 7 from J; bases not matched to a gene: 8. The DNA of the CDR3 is TGTGCCAGCAGTTCGACTAGCGGGAGAGGTATGAATGAGCAGTTCTTC. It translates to CASSSTSGRGMNEQFF.

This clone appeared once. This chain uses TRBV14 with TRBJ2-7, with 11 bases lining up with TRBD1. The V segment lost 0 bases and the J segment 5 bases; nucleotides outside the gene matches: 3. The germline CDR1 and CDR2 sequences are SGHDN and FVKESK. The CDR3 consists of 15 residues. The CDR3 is CASSQDSDRGHEQYF. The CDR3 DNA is TGTGCCAGCAGCCAAGATTCGGACAGGGGGCACGAGCAGTACTTC. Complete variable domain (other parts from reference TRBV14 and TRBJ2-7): EAGVTQFPSHSVIEKGQTVTLRCDPISGHDNLYWYRRVMGKEIKFLLHFVKESKQDESGMPNNRFLAERTGGTYSTLKVQPAELEDSGVYFCASSQDSDRGHEQYFGPGTRLTVT.

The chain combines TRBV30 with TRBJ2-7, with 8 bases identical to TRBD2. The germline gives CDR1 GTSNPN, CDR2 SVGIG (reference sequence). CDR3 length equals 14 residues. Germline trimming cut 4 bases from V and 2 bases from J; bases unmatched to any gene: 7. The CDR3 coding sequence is TGTGCCTGGACAAGTAGCGGGAATGCCTACGAGCAGTACTTC. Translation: CAWTSSGNAYEQYF.

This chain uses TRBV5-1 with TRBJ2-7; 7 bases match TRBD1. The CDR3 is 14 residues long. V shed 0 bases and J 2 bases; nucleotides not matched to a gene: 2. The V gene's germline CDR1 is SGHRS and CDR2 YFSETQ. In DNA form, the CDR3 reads TGCGCCAGCAGCTTGGACAGGGGAACCTACGAGCAGTACTTC. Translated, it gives CASSLDRGTYEQYF.

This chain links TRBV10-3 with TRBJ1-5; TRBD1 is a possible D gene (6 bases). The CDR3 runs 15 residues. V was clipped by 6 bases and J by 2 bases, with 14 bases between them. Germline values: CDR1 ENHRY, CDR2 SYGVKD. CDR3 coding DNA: TGTGCCATCAGCCTGGGGGCTGGGGGCAATCAGCCCCAGCATTTT. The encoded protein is CAISLGAGGNQPQHF.

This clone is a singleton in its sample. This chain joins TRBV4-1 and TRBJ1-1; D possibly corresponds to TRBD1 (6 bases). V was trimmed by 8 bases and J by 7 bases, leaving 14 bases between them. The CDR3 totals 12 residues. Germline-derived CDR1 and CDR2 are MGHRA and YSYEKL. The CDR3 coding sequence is TGCGCCAGCCATGCCGAGGGGGTTGAAGCTTTCTTT. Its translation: CASHAEGVEAFF.

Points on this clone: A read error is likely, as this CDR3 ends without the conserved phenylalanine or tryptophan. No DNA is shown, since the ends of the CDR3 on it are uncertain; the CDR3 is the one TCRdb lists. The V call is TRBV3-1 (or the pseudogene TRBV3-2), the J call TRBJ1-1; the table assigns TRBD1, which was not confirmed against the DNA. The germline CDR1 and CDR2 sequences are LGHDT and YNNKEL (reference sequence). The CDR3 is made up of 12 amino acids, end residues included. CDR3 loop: CASSQGGGWTVL.

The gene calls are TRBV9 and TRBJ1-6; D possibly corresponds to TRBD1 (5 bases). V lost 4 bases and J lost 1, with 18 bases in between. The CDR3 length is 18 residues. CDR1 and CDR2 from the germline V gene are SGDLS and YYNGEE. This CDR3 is CASSPRDFIQSYNSPLHF. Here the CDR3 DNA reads TGTGCCAGCAGCCCCAGGGACTTCATTCAGTCCTATAATTCACCCCTCCACTTT. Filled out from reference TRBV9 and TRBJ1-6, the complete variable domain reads DSGVTQTPKHLITATGQRVTLRCSPRSGDLSVYWYQQSLDQGLQFLIQYYNGEERAKGNILERFSAQQFPDLHSELNLSSLELGDSALYFCASSPRDFIQSYNSPLHFGNGTRLTVT.

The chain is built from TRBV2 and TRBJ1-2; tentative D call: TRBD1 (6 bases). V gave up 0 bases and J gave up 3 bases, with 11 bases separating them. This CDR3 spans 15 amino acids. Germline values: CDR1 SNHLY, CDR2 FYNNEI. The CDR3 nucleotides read TGTGCCAGCAGTGAAGCGCGAGGGGGATACTATGGCTACACCTTC. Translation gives CASSEARGGYYGYTF. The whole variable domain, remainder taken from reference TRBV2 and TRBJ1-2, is EPEVTQTPSHQVTQMGQEVILRCVPISNHLYFYWYRQILGQKVEFLVSFYNNEISEKSEIFDDQFSVERPDGSNFTLKIRSTKLEDSAMYFCASSEARGGYYGYTFGSGTRLTVV.